This TCR beta chain comes out of a study of T cell repertoires in cytomegalovirus infection. General study results and limits: The study found HLA-C-restricted CMV-specific TCR beta clonotypes dominating the ex vivo response.

The germline gives CDR1 MNHEY, CDR2 SMNVEV (reference sequence). The length of the CDR3 is 14 residues. Trimming took 8 bases from V and 4 from J; bases not matched to a gene: 6. Points on this clonotype: Antigen: not known.

One entry per CDR3 protein results from TCRdb running MiXCR on the reads. The sample includes 40,000 to 55,000 distinct CDR3 sequences, around 23% of them seen just once. The sample here was CD8+ T cells from cultured PBMCs, taken from culture after CMV antigen stimulation. The TCR sequence derives from a human donor in good health (CMV status not recorded). Some clones in this sample may be carry-over from other donors' samples. The rearrangement uses TRBV27 and TRBJ2-7; 12 nucleotides line up with TRBD2. The CDR3 sequence: CASATSGRTYEQYF. CDR3 in DNA: TGTGCCAGCGCTACTAGCGGGAGGACGTACGAGCAGTACTTC.